One T cell receptor (beta chain) is described in this entry. Which antigen it targets is not known. Base-call qualities are not available, and no considerably larger clone is one nucleotide away. Libraries were constructed by the immunoSEQ multiplex PCR assay. For the multiplex PCR, a mixture combining 60 forward primers for TCR Vbeta segments and 13 reverse primers for TCR Jbeta segments was used. A multiplex PCR assay on genomic DNA amplified the CDR3 region of rearranged TCR beta genes. The Illumina HiSeq System was used to sequence the amplified TCR beta libraries as 87-base-pair reads. From the authors' description of their analysis: Across the 640 or so repertoires, a later analysis counted tens of millions of unique TCR beta chains, approximately 12 million of which were shared by at least two donors. Raw reads were error-corrected and collapsed into unique sequences with a nearest-neighbor algorithm that merged closely related sequences to remove PCR and sequencing errors. To assign V, D and J gene segments, CDR3 sequences were aligned to IMGT reference sequences. Each retained sequence needed at least a six-nucleotide match to both a V gene segment and a J gene segment. A rearrangement was called productive if the CDR3 had no stop codons and remained in frame with V and J, and every other rearrangement was called non-productive. CDR3 was defined by IMGT convention, running from the second conserved V-encoded cysteine to the conserved J-encoded phenylalanine. The earlier analysis of 500 to 750 of the donors excluded any sequence lacking an unambiguous match to a single V gene segment. An earlier analysis of 587 of the donors classified V segments as functional when productive rearrangements were above 56.7% and as segregating when the standard deviation between donors was above 5%. To diagnose cytomegalovirus status from the catalog of TCR beta chain sequences, a statistical classification framework was built. V and J gene assignment, in a later analysis, came from comparing TCR nucleotide sequences with IMGT/GENE-DB human TR gene sequences. Using the TCRdist pipeline, a later analysis assigned CDR3 sequences along with most-parsimonious VDJ recombination scenarios. In a later analysis, every TCR beta chain was defined by the combination of its CDR3 amino acid sequence and its V-gene family, and reads without a unique V-gene family were dropped. To address suspected cross-contamination and a sequencing artifact, a later analysis removed roughly 580 highly shared, low-generation-probability nucleotide sequences. For each public chain, a later analysis derived a clonal expansion index from normalized ranks of inferred template counts within each repertoire. A later analysis computed generation probabilities with a VDJ recombination model fitted to out-of-frame rearrangements, and checked the results against IGoR. Hypergeometric tests were used in a later analysis to score TCR-TCR, TCR-HLA and TCR-CMV co-occurrence, with a repertoire-size bias correction applied to the TCR pairs. False discovery rates were estimated in a later analysis by permuting HLA or CMV assignments 20 times. In a later analysis, co-occurring TCRs were grouped using DBSCAN, with TCRdist sequence similarity added in when clustering inside HLA-allele-positive subsets. Repertoires with fewer than 30,000 or more than 120,000 public chains were left out of co-occurrence clustering, as were about 5 repertoires with anomalous nucleotide sharing. In TCRdb, the immuneACCESS table is reduced to in-frame sequences with V and J assigned. These tables do not hold every clone; where another copy was compared, an unresolved V gene accounts for under half, and the others remain unexplained. V, J and clone size are those of that table, while D and trimming were read from the DNA. The sample records around 65,000 clones, 80% of which are singletons. The ten top clones hold about 4.5% of the sample.

These data originate in a study of cytomegalovirus exposure and HLA in healthy donors (dated by TCRdb to the late 2010s). Regarding the complete study: In an earlier analysis of 587 of the donors, 276 Gb of sequence data and 117 million unique TCR beta sequences from 180 million or so T cells were reported. Roughly 290 gigabases of sequencing data and 70 million to 100 million unique TCR sequences made up an early release that covered 500 to 700 HLA-typed donors. Of the 398 genotyped donors, about 80% fell in the genetic ancestry cluster associated with self-reported Caucasian donors. The study was designed to test whether signatures of past pathogen exposure could be identified by cataloging public T cell receptors. The study used immunosequencing to profile the T cell repertoires of hundreds of subjects and linked those repertoires to cytomegalovirus serostatus. Besides the first cohort of approximately 710 subjects, a separate validation cohort made up of 120 different subjects was used. The study combined high-throughput TCR immunosequencing, statistical association of individual TCRs with disease status, and machine learning to predict cytomegalovirus infection status. To study patterns of TCR occurrence, a later analysis re-analyzed previously published TCR beta repertoires from 666 donors and added high-resolution HLA genotyping. Rather than using new phenotypic data, the later analysis identified candidate immune exposures from TCR beta sequences and from how often those sequences occurred across donors. An earlier analysis of roughly 600 of the donors used high-throughput TCR beta sequencing to judge whether each TCR beta V gene segment behaved as functional or pseudogenic. Donor age, sex, ethnicity and CMV serostatus were collected together with the repertoire data. A later genetic analysis took genome-wide SNP genotypes for about 60% of the roughly 670 donors and used that subset as a discovery cohort. Every discovery cohort repertoire had been produced on one sequencing platform. HLA typing covered class I and class II loci at four-digit resolution. The number of donors typed differed by locus, with 629-630 for A, B, C, DRB1 and DQB1, more than 500 for DQA1, 606 for DPA1, and over 400 for DPB1. Because of strong linkage in the cohort, roughly five DR-DQ haplotypes were treated as single units for association and clustering. On average, 235,054 unique TCR beta nucleotide sequences were sequenced per donor among roughly 430 genotyped donors of the cohort, with 15% to 20% of those sequences being non-productive.

The CDR3 runs 13 amino acids, cysteine and phenylalanine included. Here the CDR3 DNA is all that survives: 39 bases in frame from base 1. CDR1 and CDR2 are drawn from the germline V gene (reference sequence): LNHDA, SQIVND. V and J lose 10 bases and 2 bases, and a span of 12 bases separates them. The cohort was made up of 650 to 700 healthy bone marrow donors. At the time of sampling, every cohort member was nominally healthy, though immune exposures that went unrecorded were likely present. The donor tested CMV seronegative, placing the donor among the 350 or so seronegative members of the cohort. A peripheral blood sample was provided by each donor, and peripheral blood mononuclear cells were used for TCR beta sequencing. The Qiagen DNeasy Blood Extraction Kit was used to extract genomic DNA from the blood cell samples. Overall study results and their limits: A further reported finding was that TCR beta sequences accurately predicted the HLA-A and HLA-B alleles for most subjects in the first cohort. Over 15 rarely observed V segments, including chromosome 9 orphons, were excluded from the earlier analysis of approximately 500 of the donors because counts were too low. For the cohort, immune exposure information was limited to CMV serostatus. Compared with equally common non-associated chains, HLA-associated TCR beta chains in a later analysis were more clonally expanded and had lower generation probabilities. HLA typing was unavailable for some donors at each locus, so association tests used only the typed subset. In vitro tests confirmed that a few of the cytomegalovirus-associated TCR beta chains recognize cytomegalovirus antigens. In a later analysis, several top co-occurrence clusters were reported to appear linked to parvovirus B19, influenza, CMV and Epstein-Barr virus. Sequencing depth was assumed to be roughly uniform across donors in the presence/absence analyses, though that assumption may not hold. In the study, approximately 160 TCR beta chains were listed as associated with cytomegalovirus. In this cohort, only TCR beta chains were sequenced, and detectable features were limited by the absence of alpha or paired-chain data. A later analysis associated about 18,000 TCR beta sequences with specific HLA alleles at a false discovery rate of 0.05. A group of highly shared sequence variants was considered likely to be a technical artifact of the sequencing pipeline. Across donors, most TCR sequences were observed very rarely, whereas some public TCRs were present in many individuals. The 87-base-pair reads could not distinguish some IMGT-functional V segments, including TRBV6-2 and TRBV6-3, so those segments were excluded. Linkage disequilibrium might explain the correlated functional status among segregating V segments, but an unknown experimental factor could not be ruled out. The classifier was reported to diagnose cytomegalovirus status with high specificity and sensitivity in both the original cohort and the validation cohort. Broadly in line with IMGT annotations, most TCR beta V segments showed up in productive rearrangements about 87% or about 30% of the time in an earlier analysis of approximately 600 of the donors. According to a later analysis, most CMV-associated TCR beta chains appeared to be HLA-restricted, and the HLA associations seemed to be driven largely by CMV exposure. A later genetic analysis reported fewer N-insertions in productive TCRs among donors in an Asian-associated ancestry cluster than the approximately 700-donor mean. V-gene and J-gene trimming of TCR beta chains was associated with a missense DCLRE1C variant in a later genetic analysis, and the association was replicated in an independent cohort. The authors suggested that the approach could potentially be extended to other disease states and immunological phenotypes. In a later analysis, the rate of TCR association differed among HLA loci, with DRB1 alleles having the most associated TCRs and HLA-C alleles having the fewest. Strong co-occurrence of HLA alleles, especially DR and DQ, made assigning TCR associations to individual alleles difficult.

This TCR derives from a woman aged 25-40 years in good health and CMV-seronegative. Sequencing was carried out using PBMCs. The chain was built from TRBV19 and TRBJ1-5, with a tentative D gene TRBD1 over 6 matching bases. The sequence in DNA is TGTGCCACTGGGGGCGGTGGCAATCAGCCCCAGCATTTT. This encodes CATGGGGNQPQHF.